This TCR beta chain was sequenced for a study of cytotoxic CD8 clonotypes in ibrutinib-treated CLL. Across the whole study: Enrolment comprised under twelve relapsed/refractory and more than 14 treatment-naive patients; 17 to 18 were IGHV unmutated. Among the samples, the mean was roughly 260,000 productive templates and fewer than 95,000 productive rearrangements. Findings and limits, study-wide: Age-matched healthy donor levels were exceeded by baseline clonality, which tracked circulating CD8+ T-cell counts. Clonality rose at ibrutinib response and fell back toward baseline at progression.

The method was immunoSEQ multiplex PCR; TCRdb's version includes in-frame clones alone and lacks a portion of them. The sample holds about 140,000 clones; 75% to 95% are singletons and the top ten take roughly 10%. V lost 2 bases and J lost 0, with 13 bases in between. Germline CDR1 SGHTA, CDR2 FQGNSA. This CDR3 region has 16 residues. Comments on this clone: Its antigen remains unidentified.

This TCR was sampled from a human donor with chronic lymphocytic leukemia. The chain employs TRBV7-2 and TRBJ1-1; possible D gene TRBD1, 6 bases. The specimen comprised PBMCs, sampled after 12 months of ibrutinib treatment. CDR3 DNA: TGTGCCAGCAGCTTACCGGGGGGGCGGATGAACACTGAAGCTTTCTTT. Translation gives CASSLPGGRMNTEAFF. Together with reference TRBV7-2 and TRBJ1-1, the CDR3 gives the full variable domain: GAGVSQSPSNKVTEKGKDVELRCDPISGHTALYWYRQSLGQGLEFLIYFQGNSAPDKSGLPSDRFSAERTGGSVSTLTIQRTQQEDSAVYLCASSLPGGRMNTEAFFGQGTRLTVV.